These 32 T cell receptor beta chains share one sample of origin, sequenced in a study of blood T cell repertoires in COVID-19. Repertoires were generated with immunoSEQ multiplex PCR, while TCRdb's copy carries only in-frame clones and drops some. The top ten clones hold approximately 5% of a sample with some 370,000 clones, around 83% of them seen once. The specimen sequenced was PBMCs or T cells enriched from blood (not recorded which). These TCRs come from a woman between 50 and 59 years old who had recovered from COVID-19.

This chain joins TRBV4-3 and TRBJ1-2; D is perhaps TRBD1 (5 bases). The germline gives CDR1 LGHNA, CDR2 YSLEER. The V gene lost 0 bases and the J gene lost 8 bases, with 10 bases spanning the gap. This CDR3 spans 13 amino acids. The CDR3 loop reads CASSQEGEVGYTF. The CDR3 nucleotides are TGCGCCAGCAGCCAAGAGGGGGAGGTGGGCTACACCTTC.

J is TRBJ2-7 and V is TRBV11-2; 7 bases align to TRBD2. Germline CDR1 reads SGHAT; CDR2 reads FQNNGV. V shed 5 bases and J 5 bases; nucleotides not matched to a gene: 9. CDR3 length: 14 residues. CDR3 in amino acids: CASSNPGREHEQYF. In nucleotides, the CDR3 is TGTGCCAGCAGCAACCCAGGGAGGGAACACGAGCAGTACTTC.

The rearrangement joins TRBV6-5 to TRBJ2-7; D is ambiguous. Germline CDR1 MNHEY, CDR2 SVGAGI. Trimming removed 6 bases at V and 4 bases at J, with 19 bases between. The CDR3 is 15 amino acids. The CDR3: CASRPGLTLVYEQYF. DNA of the CDR3: TGTGCCAGCAGGCCCGGCCTGACTCTGGTATACGAGCAGTACTTC.

This chain links TRBV6-5 with TRBJ2-7; a possible D gene is TRBD2 (6 bases). V was cut by 6 bases and J by 0 bases, with 6 bases left in between. The CDR3 consists of 12 residues. The germline gives CDR1 MNHEY, CDR2 SVGAGI. The CDR3 region has the DNA TGTGCCAGCAGCGGGAGCTCCTACGAGCAGTACTTC. Translated: CASSGSSYEQYF.

This clone was observed a few times. This rearrangement joins TRBV7-2 to TRBJ1-2, with TRBD1 identical over 9 bases. V dropped 5 bases and J dropped 2; count of bases not matched to a gene: 12. The germline V gene has CDR1 SGHTA and CDR2 FQGNSA. There are 17 residues in the CDR3. The CDR3 DNA reads TGTGCCAGCAGCCTACGAGAACCGGGACAGGGAAACTATGGCTACACCTTC. This codes for CASSLREPGQGNYGYTF.

The rearrangement links TRBV7-9 to TRBJ1-2, with a weak D call TRBD1 (6 bases). Trimming removed 5 bases from V and 9 bases from J, with 16 bases in between. CDR3 size: 13 residues. CDR1 and CDR2 (germline): SEHNR, FQNEAQ (reference sequence). CDR3 sequence reads: CASSPMAGARYTF. CDR3 bases: TGTGCCAGCAGCCCCATGGCAGGGGCACGCTACACCTTC. Drawing the rest from reference TRBV7-9 and TRBJ1-2, the complete variable domain is DTGVSQNPRHKITKRGQNVTFRCDPISEHNRLYWYRQTLGQGPEFLTYFQNEAQLEKSRLLSDRFSAERPKGSFSTLEIQRTEQGDSAMYLCASSPMAGARYTFGSGTRLTVV.

V and J are TRBV9 and TRBJ1-1, with D unresolved. V shed 0 bases and J shed 0 bases, with 15 bases lying between them. In germline, CDR1 is SGDLS, CDR2 YYNGEE. The CDR3 is 17 amino acids. CDR3 sequence reads: CASSVGVGIGVNTEAFF. The CDR3 DNA is TGTGCCAGCAGCGTAGGGGTAGGCATAGGAGTGAACACTGAAGCTTTCTTT.

As regards this clone: Within the sample, other DNA sequences also encode this same CDR3. The V gene is TRBV19, the J gene TRBJ1-2, with 8 bases that match TRBD1. Germline assignment: CDR1 LNHDA and CDR2 SQIVND (reference sequence). The CDR3 spans 15 residues. V shed 2 bases and J 0 bases; nucleotides not matched to a gene: 2. DNA for the CDR3: TGTGCCAGTAGTATAAGGACAGGGACTAACTATGGCTACACCTTC. Amino acids: CASSIRTGTNYGYTF.

The genes are TRBV7-9 and TRBJ2-3, with TRBD2 identical over 8 bases. This CDR3 has 13 residues. CDR1 SEHNR and CDR2 FQNEAQ come from the germline V gene (reference sequence). J gave up 5 bases and V 9 bases, and 7 bases lay outside the gene matches. The DNA of the CDR3 is TGTGCCAGTCGACTTGCGGGAGGAGATACGCAGTATTTT. It specifies CASRLAGGDTQYF.

The chain couples TRBV30 to TRBJ2-7; 15 nucleotides line up with TRBD2. The CDR3 is 15 residues long. The germline CDR1 and CDR2 sequences are GTSNPN and SVGIG (reference sequence). V shed 2 bases and J 6 bases; nucleotides not matched to a gene: 5. CDR3 in DNA: TGTGCCTGGAGTCAAGGACTAGCGGGAGGGCGCGAGCAGTACTTC. Translation: CAWSQGLAGGREQYF.

V usage is TRBV29-1 and J usage is TRBJ2-7, with 8 bases identical to TRBD1. With 6 bases clipped from V and 0 bases from J, the junction kept 10 bases outside the gene matches. CDR3 size: 15 residues. Germline-derived CDR1 and CDR2 are SQVTM and ANQGSEA. Here the CDR3 DNA reads TGCAGCGTGCGATCGACAGGGGTTACCTCCTACGAGCAGTACTTC. Amino acids: CSVRSTGVTSYEQYF.

This clone was recorded only once. Other DNA sequences from this sample encode an identical CDR3 as well. This sequence joins TRBV7-2 and TRBJ2-4, with D perhaps TRBD2 (6 bases). CDR1 and CDR2 from the germline V gene are SGHTA and FQGNSA. Trimming left V 1 base short and J 7 bases short, with 8 bases between. The CDR3 totals 13 residues. CDR3 protein: CASSLGGRNIQYF. The CDR3, as DNA: TGTGCCAGCAGCTTAGGGGGGAGGAACATTCAGTACTTC.

The chain recombines TRBV5-4 with TRBJ2-7, with TRBD2 matching 8 bases. Germline V gives CDR1 SGHNT, CDR2 YYREEE (reference sequence). The CDR3 has 15 amino acids. J lost 4 bases, V lost 2 bases, and 8 bases had no gene match. The CDR3 DNA is TGTGCCAGCAGCTTAGGCGGGAGGAACGGGTACGAGCAGTACTTC. This sequence encodes CASSLGGRNGYEQYF.

The chain is built from TRBV6-1 and TRBJ2-7; D not certain. Trimming took 8 bases from V and 2 from J, leaving 7 bases between them. The CDR3 has 11 amino acids. Germline V gives CDR1 MNHNS, CDR2 SASEGT. CDR3 in amino acids: CASGGAYEQYF. CDR3 sequence (DNA): TGTGCCAGCGGCGGAGCCTACGAGCAGTACTTC.

J is TRBJ2-2 and V is TRBV9, with a tentative D call TRBD2 (5 bases). V lost 3 bases and J 1 base, leaving 13 bases between the germline ends. Germline CDR1 reads SGDLS; CDR2 reads YYNGEE. CDR3 length: 16 amino acids. The CDR3 is CASSALARQNTGELFF. For the CDR3, the DNA is TGTGCCAGCAGCGCCCTAGCACGGCAGAACACCGGGGAGCTGTTTTTT.

This chain joins TRBV10-3 and TRBJ1-2; no clear D. This CDR3 is built from 12 residues. Trimming stripped 3 bases from V and 1 base from J, with 3 bases between. Germline V gene data show CDR1 as ENHRY and CDR2 as SYGVKD. The CDR3 spells CAISDNNYGYTF. The CDR3 region has the DNA TGTGCCATCAGTGACAATAACTATGGCTACACCTTC.

V gene TRBV13 combines with J gene TRBJ1-5; D is uncertain. The germline gives CDR1 PRHDT, CDR2 FYEKMQ (reference sequence). Trimming took 1 base from V and 8 from J, leaving 9 bases between them. This CDR3 is 13 amino acids long. The CDR3 spells CASSLAGREPQHF. The DNA for the CDR3 is TGTGCCAGCAGCTTAGCTGGGCGGGAGCCCCAGCATTTT.

The rearrangement uses TRBV28 and TRBJ1-1, with D possibly being TRBD1 (5 bases). Germline V gene sequence: CDR1 MDHEN, CDR2 SYDVKM. The CDR3 length is 17 residues. The germline V and J ends were trimmed by 4 bases and 0 bases, with 18 bases remaining between them. CDR3 sequence reads: CASSSSPLGGMNTEAFF. The CDR3 nucleotides are TGTGCCAGCAGTTCCTCCCCGTTGGGGGGTATGAACACTGAAGCTTTCTTT.

The rearrangement links TRBV18 to TRBJ1-3; the D is unclear. With 3 bases removed from V and 7 bases from J, the gap between germline ends came to 7 bases. This CDR3 comprises 12 residues. The germline V gene has CDR1 KGHSH and CDR2 LQKENI. The CDR3 nucleotides read TGTGCCAGCTCACCTACTCTCAACACCATATATTTT. Protein product: CASSPTLNTIYF. The full variable domain, in which reference TRBV18 and TRBJ1-3 provide the parts outside the CDR3, is NAGVMQNPRHLVRRRGQEARLRCSPMKGHSHVYWYRQLPEEGLKFMVYLQKENIIDESGMPKERFSAEFPKEGPSILRIQQVVRGDSAAYFCASSPTLNTIYFGEGSWLTVV.

This chain uses TRBV19 with TRBJ2-2; 8 nucleotides line up with TRBD1. The CDR3 sequence is 15 residues long. The germline V gene has CDR1 LNHDA and CDR2 SQIVND (reference sequence). The J segment lost 2 bases and the V segment lost 6 bases, leaving 5 bases of the junction unmatched. The CDR3 spells CASRRQGPNTGELFF. In DNA, the CDR3 is TGTGCCAGTAGGCGACAGGGGCCTAACACCGGGGAGCTGTTTTTT.

The chain couples TRBV5-1 to TRBJ1-1, with 9 bases matching TRBD1. This CDR3 is 14 amino acids long. Germline V gene sequence: CDR1 SGHRS, CDR2 YFSETQ. J was trimmed by 0 bases and V by 6 bases; bases with no gene match: 3. The CDR3 reads CASTRDRVNTEAFF. The CDR3 DNA reads as TGCGCCAGCACCCGGGACAGGGTGAACACTGAAGCTTTCTTT. Full variable domain (remainder filled in from reference TRBV5-1 and TRBJ1-1): KAGVTQTPRYLIKTRGQQVTLSCSPISGHRSVSWYQQTPGQGLQFLFEYFSETQRNKGNFPGRFSGRQFSNSRSEMNVSTLELGDSALYLCASTRDRVNTEAFFGQGTRLTVV.

This chain joins TRBV5-1 and TRBJ2-1; D remains ambiguous. Germline-derived CDR1 and CDR2 are SGHRS and YFSETQ. This CDR3 is built from 15 residues. The ends were cut back, 1 base at V and 4 bases at J, with 12 bases in the middle. CDR3 bases: TGCGCCAGCAGCTTGAGAATGTCTACTTACAATGAGCAGTTCTTC. Protein product: CASSLRMSTYNEQFF.

This chain links TRBV9 with TRBJ1-2; no clear D. Trimming took off 3 bases at V and 2 bases at J, with 14 bases between the two ends. The CDR3 covers 15 residues. Germline V lookup: CDR1 SGDLS, CDR2 YYNGEE. CDR3 region: CASSGRGPQNYGYTF. CDR3 in DNA: TGTGCCAGCAGCGGTCGCGGCCCGCAAAACTATGGCTACACCTTC.

This clone was found a few times. J is TRBJ1-3 and V is TRBV11-3; 7 nucleotides align to TRBD1. The CDR3 extends over 17 amino acids. With 3 bases clipped from V and 2 bases from J, the junction kept 10 bases outside the gene matches. CDR1 SGHNT and CDR2 YENEEA come from the germline V gene. The DNA of the CDR3 is TGTGCCAGCAGCTTTATCACCGGGACAGCACCTGGAAACACCATATATTTT. Translated, it gives CASSFITGTAPGNTIYF.

The chain uses TRBV29-1 and TRBJ2-1; TRBD2 agrees at 7 bases. CDR1 is SQVTM and CDR2 is ANQGSEA in the germline V gene. Losses at the gene ends were 3 bases for V and 0 bases for J; bases not matched to a gene: 2. The CDR3 length is 14 residues. CDR3 sequence: CSVEAGDSYNEQFF. In DNA form, the CDR3 reads TGCAGCGTTGAGGCGGGGGACTCCTACAATGAGCAGTTCTTC.

J is TRBJ1-2 and V is TRBV10-3; tentatively, D is TRBD1 (5 bases). The germline V and J ends were trimmed by 2 bases and 6 bases, with 10 bases remaining between them. Germline V gene data show CDR1 as ENHRY and CDR2 as SYGVKD. The CDR3 is 13 residues long. Here the CDR3 reads CAISEIVGDGYTF. DNA for the CDR3: TGTGCCATCAGTGAGATAGTAGGGGATGGCTACACCTTC.

V gene TRBV4-3 combines with J gene TRBJ2-3, with 9 nucleotides matching TRBD2. The junction had 5 bases not matched to a gene; V was cut back by 0 bases and J by 1 base. This CDR3 spans 17 amino acids. Germline CDR1 LGHNA, CDR2 YSLEER. The CDR3 DNA is TGCGCCAGCAGCCAAGATTTATTAGCGGGAGGCACAGATACGCAGTATTTT. Its protein is CASSQDLLAGGTDTQYF.

This clone appeared a single time. J is TRBJ1-5 and V is TRBV6-5; D remains ambiguous. Between the trimmed V and J ends, which lost 2 bases and 7 bases, there was a span of 12 bases. The V gene's germline CDR1 is MNHEY and CDR2 SVGAGI. This CDR3 region has 14 residues. CDR3 nucleotide sequence: TGTGCCAGCAGTTACGGCCCAGCGGGCCAGCCCCAGCATTTT. Residues: CASSYGPAGQPQHF.

A few counts support this clone. The chain carries TRBV29-1 and TRBJ2-2; TRBD1 matches 9 bases. V lost 6 bases to trimming and J lost 5 bases; unmatched junction nucleotides: 1. The CDR3 sequence is 12 residues long. Germline assignment: CDR1 SQVTM and CDR2 ANQGSEA. The CDR3 nucleotides are TGCAGCGTGGGACAGGGTACCGGGGAGCTGTTTTTT. It codes for CSVGQGTGELFF.

The chain couples TRBV19 to TRBJ1-1; 9 bases match TRBD1. V trimming: 4 bases; J trimming: 1 base; junction bases outside the gene matches: 4. The V gene's germline CDR1 is LNHDA and CDR2 SQIVND (reference sequence). The CDR3 spans 15 residues. CDR3 sequence: CASSTGTGRNTEAFF. CDR3 in DNA: TGTGCCAGTAGTACAGGGACAGGGAGGAACACTGAAGCTTTCTTT. The variable domain in full, completed from reference TRBV19 and TRBJ1-1, reads DGGITQSPKYLFRKEGQNVTLSCEQNLNHDAMYWYRQDPGQGLRLIYYSQIVNDFQKGDIAEGYSVSREKKESFPLTVTSAQKNPTAFYLCASSTGTGRNTEAFFGQGTRLTVV.

This clone has only a few counts. This chain connects TRBV5-1 to TRBJ1-1, with TRBD1 matching over 7 bases. Germline assignment: CDR1 SGHRS and CDR2 YFSETQ. The CDR3 consists of 14 residues. Unmatched junction bases numbered 10, after V lost 4 bases and J lost 7 bases. The CDR3 protein is CASSEQGGELEAFF. CDR3 DNA sequence: TGCGCCAGCAGCGAGCAGGGGGGTGAGCTTGAAGCTTTCTTT.

This clone has only a few counts. The CDR3 is CASSQVGQDGRGYTF. The CDR3 DNA is TGTGCCAGCAGCCAAGTGGGTCAGGATGGTCGTGGCTACACCTTC. The chain employs TRBV4-2 and TRBJ1-2, with D hard to call. The germline gives CDR1 LGHNA, CDR2 YNFKEQ. The CDR3 contains 15 residues. V was clipped by 1 base and J by 7 bases, with 16 bases between them.